This T cell receptor (beta chain) originates from a study of cytomegalovirus exposure and HLA in healthy donors. Broader study findings: Reported results showed that the classifier diagnosed cytomegalovirus status with high specificity and sensitivity.

In its sample, this clone was seen a few times. No antigen is known for it. Germline values: CDR1 MDHEN, CDR2 SYDVKM. V trimming: 4 bases; J trimming: 4 bases; junction bases outside the gene matches: 4. The CDR3 is 14 residues long. It was with 60 Vbeta and 13 Jbeta primers that the PCR ran. Assay: immunoSEQ multiplex PCR; the TCRdb copy retains only in-frame clones and omits some. The repertoire holds about 94,000 clones, with roughly four fifths as singletons. Sequenced: PBMCs. The sequence was collected from a human donor in good health. This rearrangement joins TRBV28 to TRBJ1-2, with 9 nucleotides matching TRBD1. The CDR3 spells CASSYPDRGYGYTF. CDR3 sequence (DNA): TGTGCCAGCAGTTACCCGGACAGGGGCTATGGCTACACCTTC.